These 15 T cell receptor beta chains share one sample of origin, sequenced in a study of T cells in Graves' hyperthyroidism and ophthalmopathy. The source material, RNA transcripts, was used to amplify TCR beta CDR3 regions. First-round RT-PCR with HTBI primers amplified the TCR CDR3 region. TCRdb passed the multiplex PCR reads through MiXCR, listing each CDR3 protein once. The sample shows more than 350,000 distinct CDR3 sequences, 15% of them seen only once. Specimen: blood. The receptors originated from a woman in her sixties with Graves' ophthalmopathy.

This clonotype was found many times. The chain is built from TRBV12-3 or TRBV12-4 and TRBJ2-7, with 7 bases aligning to TRBD2. The V segment lost 4 bases and the J segment 2 bases; nucleotides outside the gene matches: 5. The CDR3 consists of 14 residues. The CDR3 DNA follows: TGTGCCAGCAGTTCGGGGGGAGGCCCCTACGAGCAGTACTTC. Residues: CASSSGGGPYEQYF.

In the case of this clonotype: One end of the junction fails to match germline, which may point to a read error. The CDR3 loop reads CAGSSQGGGSEAFF. In DNA, the CDR3 is TGTGCCGGCAGTTCACAGGGGGGTGGTAGTGAAGCTTTCTTT. This rearrangement joins TRBV12-3 or TRBV12-4 to TRBJ1-1, with 8 bases identical to TRBD1. The CDR3 extends over 14 amino acids.

Concerning this clonotype: This may arise from a read error, as a much more abundant clone is one base away. The chain joins TRBV10-3 to TRBJ2-7; 10 bases are shared with TRBD1. Trimming cost V 5 bases and J 3 bases; bases outside gene matches: 7. The germline gives CDR1 ENHRY, CDR2 SYGVKD. The CDR3 is made up of 15 amino acids. The chain's CDR3 is CAISSRDRGLYEQYF. In DNA, the CDR3 is TGTGCCATCAGTAGCCGGGACAGGGGTCTCTACGAGCAGTACTTC.

This clonotype was counted only a few times. The chain combines TRBV30 with TRBJ2-7, with 7 nucleotides matching TRBD1. The CDR3 totals 15 residues. The germline CDR1 and CDR2 sequences are GTSNPN and SVGIG (reference sequence). Germline trimming cut 4 bases from V and 5 bases from J; bases unmatched to any gene: 14. The CDR3 loop is CAWNKARGYSNEQYF. CDR3 nucleotide sequence: TGTGCCTGGAATAAAGCCAGGGGGTATAGCAACGAGCAGTACTTC.

This clonotype was observed many times. This rearrangement joins TRBV30 to TRBJ2-5; TRBD1 might be the D (5 bases). The CDR3 is 11 amino acids. Germline values: CDR1 GTSNPN, CDR2 SVGIG (reference sequence). V was trimmed by 5 bases and J by 1 base, leaving 5 bases between them. The CDR3 sequence: CAWGAQETQYF. CDR3 sequence (DNA): TGTGCCTGGGGGGCCCAAGAGACCCAGTACTTC.

With respect to this clonotype: Lacking the conserved final phenylalanine or tryptophan, this CDR3 likely reflects a read error. The J gene is TRBJ1-2, the V gene TRBV6-1; 7 bases are shared with TRBD1. Germline lookup yields CDR1 MNHNS and CDR2 SASEGT. With V trimmed by 6 bases and J by 8 bases, 9 bases remained unmatched. The CDR3 runs to 13 residues. Here the CDR3 DNA reads TGTGCCAGCAGGGACACAGGGGCGCGGGGCTACACCCTC. This gives the protein CASRDTGARGYTL.

As for this clonotype: This may come from a read error, since a much larger clone is one base off. The chain carries TRBV7-9 and TRBJ2-7; 7 bases map to TRBD2. Germline V CDR1 and CDR2: SEHNR, FQNEAQ (reference sequence). The CDR3 covers 14 residues. CDR3 in DNA: TGTGCCAGCGGCTTGGGGGGGACTCTCTACGAGCAGTACTTC. Amino acids: CASGLGGTLYEQYF.

This clonotype was detected many times. J is TRBJ2-7 and V is TRBV30; the match to TRBD1 covers 7 bases. The CDR3 has 14 residues. Germline loops: CDR1 GTSNPN, CDR2 SVGIG (reference sequence). The V segment lost 5 bases and the J segment 3 bases; nucleotides outside the gene matches: 10. The CDR3 nucleotides are TGTGCCTGGGACCAGGGACAGTGGGGCTACGAGCAGTACTTC. This codes for CAWDQGQWGYEQYF.

This sequence joins TRBV2 and TRBJ1-3; D may be TRBD1 (5 bases). Looked up from germline, CDR1 is SNHLY and CDR2 is FYNNEI. The V and J ends lost 6 bases and 4 bases respectively, with 19 bases between them. The CDR3 spans 16 residues. The CDR3 is CASSADRPGAGNTIYF. CDR3 DNA: TGTGCCAGCAGCGCAGACAGACCAGGAGCCGGAAACACCATATATTTT.

The chain carries TRBV6-5 and TRBJ2-2; perhaps TRBD1 as D (5 bases). V lost 0 bases, J lost 6 bases, and 8 bases lay in between. Germline lookup yields CDR1 MNHEY and CDR2 SVGAGI. CDR3 size: 14 residues. CDR3 region: CASSYSSGSGELFF. The CDR3 coding sequence is TGTGCCAGCAGTTACTCATCAGGGTCCGGGGAGCTGTTTTTT.

This clonotype was found many times. The V call is TRBV4-1, the J call TRBJ2-1, with 9 bases matching TRBD2. In germline, CDR1 is MGHRA, CDR2 YSYEKL. This CDR3 comprises 15 residues. Germline trimming cut 2 bases from V and 9 bases from J; bases unmatched to any gene: 8. As DNA, the CDR3 is TGCGCCAGCAGCCAATTTGGCGGGAGGGCCGCTGAGCAGTTCTTC. Translating gives CASSQFGGRAAEQFF.

This clonotype turned up a few times. The chain has TRBV20-1 and TRBJ2-7; TRBD2 matches 7 bases. The CDR3 extends over 13 amino acids. Germline assignment: CDR1 DFQATT and CDR2 SNEGSKA (reference sequence). V trimming: 5 bases; J trimming: 3 bases; junction bases outside the gene matches: 7. The CDR3 nucleotides read TGCAGTGCTCCGGTCCAGCGGGGCTACGAGCAGTACTTC. Encoded protein: CSAPVQRGYEQYF.

The gene calls are TRBV30 and TRBJ1-6; D is perhaps TRBD1 (5 bases). Trimming shortened V by 1 base and J by 4 bases, and 5 bases separated the two germline ends. Germline CDR1 GTSNPN, CDR2 SVGIG (reference sequence). The CDR3 consists of 13 residues. The CDR3 coding sequence is TGTGCCTGGAGTGGACAGTATAATTCACCCCTCCACTTT. Translating gives CAWSGQYNSPLHF.

V is TRBV19 and J is TRBJ2-6, with unresolved D. The CDR3 runs to 16 residues. The ends were cut back, 3 bases at V and 0 bases at J, with 9 bases in the middle. CDR1 is LNHDA, CDR2 SQIVND, per germline (reference sequence). This CDR3 reads CASSIGHTSGANVLTF. CDR3 DNA sequence: TGTGCCAGTAGTATTGGGCATACCTCTGGGGCCAACGTCCTGACTTTC.

This clonotype was detected many times. This chain's CDR3 is CASSLEGDLPDTQYF. The CDR3 DNA is TGTGCCAGCAGCTTAGAGGGAGATCTGCCAGATACGCAGTATTTT. The chain uses TRBV11-1 and TRBJ2-3; a weak D match, TRBD2 (5 bases). This CDR3 has 15 amino acids. Germline loops: CDR1 SGHAT, CDR2 FQDESV (reference sequence). The ends were cut back, 1 base at V and 4 bases at J, with 12 bases in the middle.